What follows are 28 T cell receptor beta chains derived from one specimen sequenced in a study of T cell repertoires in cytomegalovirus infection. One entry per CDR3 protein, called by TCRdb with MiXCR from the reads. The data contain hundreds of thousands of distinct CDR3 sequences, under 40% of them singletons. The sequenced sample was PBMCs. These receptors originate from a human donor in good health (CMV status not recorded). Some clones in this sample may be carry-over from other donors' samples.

CDR3 nucleotides: TGTGCCAGCAGTTTTTTGGGGGCGGCCCAAGAGACCCAGTACTTC. Translated: CASSFLGAAQETQYF. V is TRBV12-3 or TRBV12-4 and J is TRBJ2-5, with D perhaps matching TRBD1 (6 bases). The CDR3 contains 15 residues. Trimming shortened V by 3 bases and J by 1 base, and 12 bases separated the two germline ends.

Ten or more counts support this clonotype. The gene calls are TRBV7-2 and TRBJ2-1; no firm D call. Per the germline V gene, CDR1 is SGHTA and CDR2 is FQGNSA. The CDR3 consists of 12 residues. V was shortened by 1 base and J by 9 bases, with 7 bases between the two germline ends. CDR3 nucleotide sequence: TGTGCCAGCAGCTTAGGATTTGGTGAGCAGTTCTTC. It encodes CASSLGFGEQFF.

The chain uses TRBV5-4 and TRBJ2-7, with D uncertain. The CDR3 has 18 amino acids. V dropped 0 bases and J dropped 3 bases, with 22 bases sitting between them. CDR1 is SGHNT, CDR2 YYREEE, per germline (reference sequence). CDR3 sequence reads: CASSLGVTDLIYYYEQYF. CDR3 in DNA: TGTGCCAGCAGCTTGGGTGTGACTGACCTTATTTATTACTACGAGCAGTACTTC. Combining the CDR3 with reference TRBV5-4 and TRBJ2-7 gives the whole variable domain ETGVTQSPTHLIKTRGQQVTLRCSSQSGHNTVSWYQQALGQGPQFIFQYYREEENGRGNFPPRFSGLQFPNYSSELNVNALELDDSALYLCASSLGVTDLIYYYEQYFGPGTRLTVT.

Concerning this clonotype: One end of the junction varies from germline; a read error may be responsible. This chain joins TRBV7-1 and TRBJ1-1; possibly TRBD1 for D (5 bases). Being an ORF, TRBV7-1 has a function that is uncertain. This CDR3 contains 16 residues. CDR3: CASSPLWGEVSTAAFF. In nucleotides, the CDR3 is TGTGCCAGCAGCCCTCTTTGGGGGGAAGTTTCCACTGCAGCTTTCTTT.

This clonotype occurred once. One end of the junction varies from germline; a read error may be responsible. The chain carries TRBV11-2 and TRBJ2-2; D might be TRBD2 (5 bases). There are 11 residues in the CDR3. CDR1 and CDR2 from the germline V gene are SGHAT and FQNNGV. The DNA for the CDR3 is TGTGCCAGCAGCTTATTCGGGGATCTGTTTTTT. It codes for CASSLFGDLFF.

Here the CDR3 reads CASSDSRSSGYTF. The CDR3 DNA is TGTGCCAGCAGTGACTCGAGGTCGAGTGGCTACACCTTC. The chain joins TRBV6-4 to TRBJ1-2; D gene unclear. There are 13 residues in the CDR3. CDR1 and CDR2 (germline): MRHNA, SNTAGT. Trimming pared 0 bases from V and 7 bases from J, leaving 9 bases between.

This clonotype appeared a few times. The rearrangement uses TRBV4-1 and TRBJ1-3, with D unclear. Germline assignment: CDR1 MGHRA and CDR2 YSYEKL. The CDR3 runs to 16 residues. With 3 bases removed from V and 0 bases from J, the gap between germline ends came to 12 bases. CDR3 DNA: TGCGCCAGCAGCCACCGGACGCAGTCCTCTGGAAACACCATATATTTT. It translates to CASSHRTQSSGNTIYF.

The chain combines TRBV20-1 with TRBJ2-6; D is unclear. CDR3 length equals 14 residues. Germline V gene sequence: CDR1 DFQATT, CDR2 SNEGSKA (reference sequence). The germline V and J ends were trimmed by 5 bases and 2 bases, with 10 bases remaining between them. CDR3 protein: CSAPLRPGANVLTF. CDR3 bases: TGCAGTGCTCCTTTGCGACCTGGGGCCAACGTCCTGACTTTC.

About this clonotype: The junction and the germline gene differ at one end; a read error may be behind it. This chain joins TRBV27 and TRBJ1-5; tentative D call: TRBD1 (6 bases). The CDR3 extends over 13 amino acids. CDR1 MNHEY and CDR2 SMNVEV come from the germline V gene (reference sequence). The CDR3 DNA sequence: TGTGCCAGCGGTTTGGAGGGGGATCAGCCCCAGCATTTT. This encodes CASGLEGDQPQHF.

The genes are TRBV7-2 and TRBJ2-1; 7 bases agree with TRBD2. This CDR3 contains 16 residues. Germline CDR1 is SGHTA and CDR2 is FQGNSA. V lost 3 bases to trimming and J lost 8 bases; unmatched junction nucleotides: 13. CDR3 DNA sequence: TGTGCCAGCAGCTTCATCCACTTGTTGGCGGGAGATGAGCAGTTCTTC. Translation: CASSFIHLLAGDEQFF.

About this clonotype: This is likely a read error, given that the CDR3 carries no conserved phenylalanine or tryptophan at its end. CDR3 DNA: TGTGCCAGCAGCCTCGGGCGGGGGGCCTACGAGCAGTACTTA. Translation gives CASSLGRGAYEQYL. The rearrangement links TRBV7-2 to TRBJ2-7, with 8 bases that match TRBD2. The germline V gene encodes CDR1 SGHTA and CDR2 FQGNSA. This CDR3 has 14 residues. With V trimmed by 5 bases and J by 2 bases, 5 bases remained unmatched.

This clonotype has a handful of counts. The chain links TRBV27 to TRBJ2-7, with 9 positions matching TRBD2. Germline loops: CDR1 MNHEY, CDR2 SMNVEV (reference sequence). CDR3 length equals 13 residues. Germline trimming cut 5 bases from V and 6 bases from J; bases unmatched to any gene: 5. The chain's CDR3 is CASSAGGPGEQYF. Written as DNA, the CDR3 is TGTGCCAGCAGTGCGGGGGGGCCCGGCGAGCAGTACTTC.

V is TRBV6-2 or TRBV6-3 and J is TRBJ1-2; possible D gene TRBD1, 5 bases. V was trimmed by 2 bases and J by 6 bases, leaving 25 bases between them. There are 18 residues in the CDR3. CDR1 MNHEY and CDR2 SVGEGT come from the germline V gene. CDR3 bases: TGTGCCAGCAGTTACAACGCCCAGGGTCGAGGAACTTTCGATGGCTACACCTTC. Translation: CASSYNAQGRGTFDGYTF.

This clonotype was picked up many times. CDR3 bases: TGTGCCAGCAGTGAATTCTTGACGGGAGGGAGATACAATGAGCAGTTCTTC. It translates to CASSEFLTGGRYNEQFF. The genes are TRBV6-1 and TRBJ2-1; 8 bases align to TRBD2. The germline gives CDR1 MNHNS, CDR2 SASEGT. J was trimmed by 4 bases and V by 2 bases; bases with no gene match: 10. The CDR3 spans 17 residues.

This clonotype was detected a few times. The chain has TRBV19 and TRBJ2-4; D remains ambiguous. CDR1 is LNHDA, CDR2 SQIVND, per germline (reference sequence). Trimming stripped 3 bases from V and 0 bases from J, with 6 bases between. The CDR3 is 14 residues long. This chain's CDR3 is CASSIGLAKNIQYF. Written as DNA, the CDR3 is TGTGCCAGTAGTATTGGATTAGCCAAAAACATTCAGTACTTC.

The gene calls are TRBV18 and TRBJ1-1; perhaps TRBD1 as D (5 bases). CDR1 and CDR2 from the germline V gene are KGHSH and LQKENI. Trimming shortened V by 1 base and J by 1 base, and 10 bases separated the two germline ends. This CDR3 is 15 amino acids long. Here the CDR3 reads CASSPLKGRNTEAFF. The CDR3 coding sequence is TGTGCCAGCTCACCACTTAAGGGGAGGAACACTGAAGCTTTCTTT.

CDR3 nucleotides: TGTGCCAGCCGGCGGGACAGAAATAATTCACCCCTCCACTTT. The encoded protein is CASRRDRNNSPLHF. The genes are TRBV7-6 and TRBJ1-6; 7 nucleotides match TRBD1. The V gene's germline CDR1 is SGHVS and CDR2 FNYEAQ. With 8 bases clipped from V and 5 bases from J, the junction kept 6 bases outside the gene matches. CDR3 length equals 14 residues.

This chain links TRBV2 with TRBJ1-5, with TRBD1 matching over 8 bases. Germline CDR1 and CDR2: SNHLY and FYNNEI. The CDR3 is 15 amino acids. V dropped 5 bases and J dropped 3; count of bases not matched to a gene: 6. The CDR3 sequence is CASSFRTGNNQPQHF. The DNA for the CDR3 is TGTGCCAGCAGTTTTCGGACAGGGAACAATCAGCCCCAGCATTTT.

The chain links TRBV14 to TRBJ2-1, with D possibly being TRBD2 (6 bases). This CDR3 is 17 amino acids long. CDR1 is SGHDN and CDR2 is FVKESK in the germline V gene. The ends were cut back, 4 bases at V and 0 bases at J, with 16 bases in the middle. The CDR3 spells CASSLWARRVSYNEQFF. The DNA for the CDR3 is TGTGCCAGCAGCCTCTGGGCCCGGAGGGTCTCCTACAATGAGCAGTTCTTC.

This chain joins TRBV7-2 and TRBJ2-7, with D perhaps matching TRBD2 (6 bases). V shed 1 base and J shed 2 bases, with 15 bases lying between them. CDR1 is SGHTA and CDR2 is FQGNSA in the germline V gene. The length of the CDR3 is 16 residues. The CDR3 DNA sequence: TGTGCCAGCAGCTTAGGGCTCTGGCGGGGAACCTACGAGCAGTACTTC. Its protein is CASSLGLWRGTYEQYF.

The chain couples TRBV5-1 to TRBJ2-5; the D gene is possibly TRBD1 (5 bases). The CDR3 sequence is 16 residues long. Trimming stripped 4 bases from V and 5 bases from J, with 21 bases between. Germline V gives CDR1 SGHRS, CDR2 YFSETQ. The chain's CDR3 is CASSESQGKERETQYF. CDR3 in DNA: TGCGCCAGCAGCGAAAGCCAGGGAAAGGAGAGGGAGACCCAGTACTTC.

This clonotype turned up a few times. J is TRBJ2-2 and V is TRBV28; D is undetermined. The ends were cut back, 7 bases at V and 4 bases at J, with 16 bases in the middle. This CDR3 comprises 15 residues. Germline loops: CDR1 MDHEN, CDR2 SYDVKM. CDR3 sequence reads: CASINSGGSTGELFF. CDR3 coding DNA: TGTGCCAGCATCAACTCAGGTGGAAGCACCGGGGAGCTGTTTTTT.

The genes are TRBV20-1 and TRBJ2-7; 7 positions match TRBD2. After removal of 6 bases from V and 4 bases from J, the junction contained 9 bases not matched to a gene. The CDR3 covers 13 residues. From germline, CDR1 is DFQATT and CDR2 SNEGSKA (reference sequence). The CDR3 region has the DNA TGCAGTGCCCCGGGAGGAGTTCGGTACGAGCAGTACTTC. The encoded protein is CSAPGGVRYEQYF.

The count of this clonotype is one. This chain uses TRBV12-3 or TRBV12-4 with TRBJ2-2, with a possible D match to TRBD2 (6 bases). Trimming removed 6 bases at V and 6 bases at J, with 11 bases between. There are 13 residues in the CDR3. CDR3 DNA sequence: TGTGCCAGCAGGGCTAGGGAGGCCGGGGAGCTGTTTTTT. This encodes CASRAREAGELFF.

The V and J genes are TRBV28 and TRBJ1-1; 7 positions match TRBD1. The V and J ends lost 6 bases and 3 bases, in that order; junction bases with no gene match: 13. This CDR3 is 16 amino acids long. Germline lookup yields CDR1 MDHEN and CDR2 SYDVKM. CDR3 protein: CASRIRQGVSHTEAFF. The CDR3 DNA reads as TGTGCCAGCAGAATCCGCCAGGGGGTCTCGCACACTGAAGCTTTCTTT. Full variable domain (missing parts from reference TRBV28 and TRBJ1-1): DVKVTQSSRYLVKRTGEKVFLECVQDMDHENMFWYRQDPGLGLRLIYFSYDVKMKEKGDIPEGYSVSREKKERFSLILESASTNQTSMYLCASRIRQGVSHTEAFFGQGTRLTVV.

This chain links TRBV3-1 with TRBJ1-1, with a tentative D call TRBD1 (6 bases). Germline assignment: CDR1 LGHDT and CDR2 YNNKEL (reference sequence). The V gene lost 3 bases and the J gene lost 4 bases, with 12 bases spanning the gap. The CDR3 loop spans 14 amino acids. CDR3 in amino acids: CASSHRDTATEAFF. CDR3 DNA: TGTGCCAGCAGCCATAGGGACACGGCCACTGAAGCTTTCTTT.

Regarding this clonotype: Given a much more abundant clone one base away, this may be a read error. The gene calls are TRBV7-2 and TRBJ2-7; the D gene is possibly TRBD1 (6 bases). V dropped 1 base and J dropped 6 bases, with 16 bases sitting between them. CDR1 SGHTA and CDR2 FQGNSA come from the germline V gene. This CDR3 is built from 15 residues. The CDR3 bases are TGTGCCAGCAGCTTAGGCCGGACAGTGGGGCGCGAGCAGTACTTC. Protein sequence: CASSLGRTVGREQYF. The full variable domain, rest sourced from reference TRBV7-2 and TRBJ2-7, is GAGVSQSPSNKVTEKGKDVELRCDPISGHTALYWYRQSLGQGLEFLIYFQGNSAPDKSGLPSDRFSAERTGGSVSTLTIQRTQQEDSAVYLCASSLGRTVGREQYFGPGTRLTVT.

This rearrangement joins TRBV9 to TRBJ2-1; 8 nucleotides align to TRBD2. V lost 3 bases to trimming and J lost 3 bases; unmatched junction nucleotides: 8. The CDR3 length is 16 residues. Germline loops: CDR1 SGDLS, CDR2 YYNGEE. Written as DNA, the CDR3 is TGTGCCAGCAGCGGAAGCGGGGGACCTCACTACAATGAGCAGTTCTTC. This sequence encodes CASSGSGGPHYNEQFF.